This T cell receptor beta chain stems from a study of blood T cell repertoires in COVID-19. Across the whole study: Material from acute and convalescent COVID-19 was sourced from the United States, Italy and Spain. PBMCs, B-cell-depleted T cells, or T cells provided the cDNA or gDNA that made up the material.

There are 16 residues in the CDR3. The trim removed 0 bases at V and 5 bases at J, leaving 4 bases unmatched. Germline loops: CDR1 SGHTA, CDR2 FQGNSA. Authors' methods: Amplification from reference gene primers served as the basis for estimated nucleated cell counts. Data came from immunoSEQ multiplex PCR; TCRdb stores just in-frame clones and leaves some out. V, J and clone size are taken as reported in that table, and D and trimming were inferred from the DNA itself. The table shows 60,000 to 65,000 clones, with roughly four fifths occurring only once. This rearrangement joins TRBV7-2 to TRBJ1-5, with 10 bases identical to TRBD1. This TCR was recovered from a man aged 55-75 years with acute or convalescent COVID-19. Material for sequencing was peripheral blood. The chain's CDR3 is CASSLASGTGDQPQHF. The CDR3, as DNA: TGTGCCAGCAGCTTAGCATCCGGGACAGGGGATCAGCCCCAGCATTTT.